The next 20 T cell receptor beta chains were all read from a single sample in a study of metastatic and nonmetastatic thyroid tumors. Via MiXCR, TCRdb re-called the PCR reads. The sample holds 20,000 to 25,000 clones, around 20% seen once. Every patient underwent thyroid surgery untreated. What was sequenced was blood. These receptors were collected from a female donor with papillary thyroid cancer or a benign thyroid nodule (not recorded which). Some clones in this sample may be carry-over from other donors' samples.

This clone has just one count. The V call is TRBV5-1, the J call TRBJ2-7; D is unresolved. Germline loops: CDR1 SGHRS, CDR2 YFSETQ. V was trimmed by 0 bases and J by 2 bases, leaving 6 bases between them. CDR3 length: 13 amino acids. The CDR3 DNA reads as TGCGCCAGCAGCTTGGGGACCACCTACGAGCAGTACTTC. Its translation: CASSLGTTYEQYF.

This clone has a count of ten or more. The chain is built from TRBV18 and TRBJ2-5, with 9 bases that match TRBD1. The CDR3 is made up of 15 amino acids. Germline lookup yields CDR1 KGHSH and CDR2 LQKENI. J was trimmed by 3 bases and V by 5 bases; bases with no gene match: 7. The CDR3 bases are TGTGCCAGCTCAGATTACGGGACAGGGAAAGAGACCCAGTACTTC. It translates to CASSDYGTGKETQYF.

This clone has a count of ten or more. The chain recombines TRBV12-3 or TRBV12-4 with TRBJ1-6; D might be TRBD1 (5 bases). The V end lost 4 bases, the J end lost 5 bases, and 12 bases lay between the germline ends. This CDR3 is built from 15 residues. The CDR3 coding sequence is TGTGCCAGCAGTTCATTACAGGAAGATAATTCACCCCTCCACTTT. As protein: CASSSLQEDNSPLHF.

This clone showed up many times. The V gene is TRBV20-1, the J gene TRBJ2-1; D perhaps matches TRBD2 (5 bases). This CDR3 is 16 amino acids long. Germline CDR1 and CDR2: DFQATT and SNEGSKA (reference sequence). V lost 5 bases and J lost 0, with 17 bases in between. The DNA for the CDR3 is TGCAGTGCTCCACAAGCAAAAGGGAGCTCCTACAATGAGCAGTTCTTC. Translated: CSAPQAKGSSYNEQFF.

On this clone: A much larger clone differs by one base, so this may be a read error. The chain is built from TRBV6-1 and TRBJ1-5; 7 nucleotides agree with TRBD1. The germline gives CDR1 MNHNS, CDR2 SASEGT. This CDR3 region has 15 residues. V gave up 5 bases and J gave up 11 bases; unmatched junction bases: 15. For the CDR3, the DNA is TGTGCCAGCAGTTTGGGACAGCGGGGCGGCCCGACCCAGCATTTT. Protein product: CASSLGQRGGPTQHF.

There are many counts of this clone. CDR3 in amino acids: CASSLWVQGAGTEAFF. CDR3 bases: TGTGCCAGCAGTTTATGGGTTCAGGGGGCAGGTACTGAAGCTTTCTTT. V and J are TRBV28 and TRBJ1-1; 8 bases are shared with TRBD1. Germline CDR1 and CDR2: MDHEN and SYDVKM. J gave up 5 bases and V 0 bases, and 8 bases lay outside the gene matches. The CDR3 has 16 amino acids.

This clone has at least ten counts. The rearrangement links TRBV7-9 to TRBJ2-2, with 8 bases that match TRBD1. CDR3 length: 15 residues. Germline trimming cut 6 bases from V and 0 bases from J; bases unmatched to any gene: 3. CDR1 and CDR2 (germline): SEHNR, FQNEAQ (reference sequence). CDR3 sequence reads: CASRPGQANTGELFF. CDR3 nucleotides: TGTGCCAGCAGACCGGGACAGGCGAACACCGGGGAGCTGTTTTTT.

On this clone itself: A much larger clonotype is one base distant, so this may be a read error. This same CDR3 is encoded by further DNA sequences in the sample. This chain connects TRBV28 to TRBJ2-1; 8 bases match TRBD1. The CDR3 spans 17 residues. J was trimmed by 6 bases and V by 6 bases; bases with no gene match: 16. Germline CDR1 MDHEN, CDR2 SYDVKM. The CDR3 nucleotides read TGTGCCAGCAGACCCGGACAGGGCAAAGAGGGACTCAATGAGCAGTTCTTC. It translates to CASRPGQGKEGLNEQFF.

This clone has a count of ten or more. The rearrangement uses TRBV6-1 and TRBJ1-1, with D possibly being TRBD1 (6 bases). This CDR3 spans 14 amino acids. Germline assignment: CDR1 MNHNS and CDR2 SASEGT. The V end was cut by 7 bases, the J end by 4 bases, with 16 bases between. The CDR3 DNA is TGTGCCAGCACCTTACAGGGAAGTGCCACTGAAGCTTTCTTT. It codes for CASTLQGSATEAFF.

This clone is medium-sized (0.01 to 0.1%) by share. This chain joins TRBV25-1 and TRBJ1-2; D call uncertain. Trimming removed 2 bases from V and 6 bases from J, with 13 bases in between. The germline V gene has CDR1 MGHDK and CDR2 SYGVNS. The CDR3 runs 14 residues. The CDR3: CASSEGRVGDGYTF. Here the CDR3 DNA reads TGTGCCAGCAGTGAAGGAAGGGTAGGAGATGGCTACACCTTC.

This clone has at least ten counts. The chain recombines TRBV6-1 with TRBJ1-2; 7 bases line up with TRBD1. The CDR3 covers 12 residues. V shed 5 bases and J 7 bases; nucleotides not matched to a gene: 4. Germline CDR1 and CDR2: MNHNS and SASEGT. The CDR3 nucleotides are TGTGCCAGCAGTAGAGCAGGGGGTGGCTACACCTTC. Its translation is CASSRAGGGYTF.

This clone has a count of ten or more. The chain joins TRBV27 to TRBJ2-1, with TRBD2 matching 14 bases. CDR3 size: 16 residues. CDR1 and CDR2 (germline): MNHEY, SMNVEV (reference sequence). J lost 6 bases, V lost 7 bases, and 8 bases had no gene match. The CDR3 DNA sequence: TGTGCCAGCAATACCCTGGGACTAGCGGGAGTCAATGAGCAGTTCTTC. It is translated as CASNTLGLAGVNEQFF.

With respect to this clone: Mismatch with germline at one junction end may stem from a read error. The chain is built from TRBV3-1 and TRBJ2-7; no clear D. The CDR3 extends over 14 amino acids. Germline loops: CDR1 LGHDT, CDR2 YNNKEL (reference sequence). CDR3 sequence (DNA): TGTGCCAGCAGCCAAGAGGGTGTTACTGGTGAGCGGTACTTC. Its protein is CASSQEGVTGERYF.

The CDR3 here is CASSLVADTDTQYF. CDR3 DNA sequence: TGCGCCAGCAGCTTGGTAGCGGACACAGATACGCAGTATTTT. This chain connects TRBV5-1 to TRBJ2-3, with D perhaps TRBD2 (6 bases). CDR3 length: 14 residues. Germline CDR1 SGHRS, CDR2 YFSETQ. Trimming pared 0 bases from V and 2 bases from J, leaving 7 bases between.

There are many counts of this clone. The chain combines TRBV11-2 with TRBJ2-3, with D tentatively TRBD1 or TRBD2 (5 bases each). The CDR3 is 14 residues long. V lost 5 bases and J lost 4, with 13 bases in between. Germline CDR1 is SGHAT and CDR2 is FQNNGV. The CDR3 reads CASSIIGTPDTQYF. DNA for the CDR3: TGTGCCAGCAGCATAATAGGGACCCCAGATACGCAGTATTTT.

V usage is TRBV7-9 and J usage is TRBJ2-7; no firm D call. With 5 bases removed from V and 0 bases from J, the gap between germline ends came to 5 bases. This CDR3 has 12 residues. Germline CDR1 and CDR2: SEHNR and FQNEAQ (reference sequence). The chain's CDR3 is CASSPTSYEQYF. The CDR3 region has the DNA TGTGCCAGCAGCCCCACCTCCTACGAGCAGTACTTC.

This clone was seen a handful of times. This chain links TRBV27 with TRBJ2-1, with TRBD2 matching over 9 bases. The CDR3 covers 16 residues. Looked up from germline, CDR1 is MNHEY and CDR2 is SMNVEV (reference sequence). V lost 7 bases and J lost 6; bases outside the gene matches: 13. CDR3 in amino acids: CASNTLRLAAVNEQFF. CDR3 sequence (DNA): TGTGCCAGCAATACCCTGCGACTAGCGGCAGTCAATGAGCAGTTCTTC.

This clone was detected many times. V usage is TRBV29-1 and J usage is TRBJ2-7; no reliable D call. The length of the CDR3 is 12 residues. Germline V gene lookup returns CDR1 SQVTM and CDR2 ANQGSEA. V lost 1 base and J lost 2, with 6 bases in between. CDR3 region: CSVEVPPYEQYF. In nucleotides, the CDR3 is TGCAGCGTTGAAGTTCCCCCCTACGAGCAGTACTTC.

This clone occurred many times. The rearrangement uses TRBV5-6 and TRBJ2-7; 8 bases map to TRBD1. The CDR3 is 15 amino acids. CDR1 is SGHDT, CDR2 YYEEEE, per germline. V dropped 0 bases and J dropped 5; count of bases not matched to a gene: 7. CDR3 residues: CASSLVGQGADEQYF. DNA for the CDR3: TGTGCCAGCAGCTTGGTAGGGCAGGGGGCGGACGAGCAGTACTTC.

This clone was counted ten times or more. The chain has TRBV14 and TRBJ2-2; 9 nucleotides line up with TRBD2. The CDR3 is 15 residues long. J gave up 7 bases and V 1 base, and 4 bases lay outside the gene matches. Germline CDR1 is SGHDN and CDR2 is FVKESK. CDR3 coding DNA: TGTGCCAGCAGCCAAGTAGCGGGAGTGGGCGGGGAGCTGTTTTTT. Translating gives CASSQVAGVGGELFF.